The clone carrying this TCR beta chain occurred many times. Its matching antigen is unknown. Time point specified: newly diagnosed GD, antithyroid drugs for less than 3 months. From RNA extracted from PBMCs, the TCR library was made. These data come from a study of regulatory T cells in long-lasting Graves disease. General study points: A greater number of public clonotypes (2,741) was shared by persistent patients than by new patients (roughly 880).

CDR1 is MDHEN, CDR2 SYDVKM, per germline. The CDR3 spans 16 residues. V dropped 2 bases and J dropped 9 bases, with 20 bases sitting between them. Arm-PCR of CDR3 regions and iRepertoire HTBI primers were the basis on which TCR beta libraries were built. TCRdb used MiXCR to reprocess the multiplex PCR reads, holding one entry per CDR3 protein. The repertoire holds hundreds of thousands of distinct CDR3 sequences, with 15% to 20% as singletons. A further study also used this sample, focusing on T cells in Graves' hyperthyroidism and ophthalmopathy. In that study: Hyperthyroidism patients were newly diagnosed, had disease duration under 2 months, and were aged 18 to 65 years. Together with thyroid ultrasound, orbital computed tomography, serum thyroxine and TRAb, clinical symptoms were used for diagnoses.

The source was peripheral blood mononuclear cells (PBMCs), collected at new diagnosis, from a patient treated with antithyroid drugs. The receptor's source is a woman in her 30s with Graves disease. The chain employs TRBV28 and TRBJ1-5, with D uncertain. The CDR3 protein is CASSLPEAGLPWPQHF. CDR3 sequence (DNA): TGTGCCAGCAGTTTACCCGAGGCAGGCCTTCCGTGGCCCCAGCATTTT.